This TCR beta chain emerged from a study of blood T cell repertoires in COVID-19. Turning to the study itself: Sites across the United States, Italy and Spain contributed samples from acute and convalescent COVID-19.

Libraries were prepared by immunoSEQ multiplex PCR; TCRdb keeps only in-frame clonotypes and omits some of them. This repertoire shows about 74,000 clones, about 88% found once; its top ten account for about 2.7%. Trimming cost V 1 base and J 0 bases, with 10 bases left between them. CDR3 length: 16 amino acids. The germline gives CDR1 SEHNR, CDR2 FQNEAQ (reference sequence). In this sample, this clone turned up once. The sequence derives from a man in his 70s with active or convalescent COVID-19. Sequenced sample: peripheral blood. The chain recombines TRBV7-9 with TRBJ1-3; D call uncertain. The CDR3 spells CASSLERPRSGNTIYF. The CDR3 DNA follows: TGTGCCAGCAGCTTAGAGCGACCGCGCTCTGGAAACACCATATATTTT.